One and the same sample provided the 21 T cell receptor beta chains below, sequenced in a study of cytomegalovirus exposure and HLA in healthy donors. Use of 60 Vbeta and 13 Jbeta primers characterized the PCR. Data came from immunoSEQ multiplex PCR; TCRdb stores just in-frame clones and leaves some out. Found here are about 120,000 clones, 65% to 80% of them singletons; the top ten hold under 3.5%. The sample taken for sequencing was PBMCs. All receptors come from a female donor in good health and CMV-seronegative.

J is TRBJ2-5 and V is TRBV6-1; no reliable D call. The CDR3 covers 13 residues. Trimming removed 2 bases at V and 7 bases at J, with 11 bases between. Germline V gene data show CDR1 as MNHNS and CDR2 as SASEGT. The CDR3 reads CASSESQAWTQYF. As DNA, the CDR3 is TGTGCCAGCAGTGAATCTCAAGCGTGGACCCAGTACTTC.

This chain uses TRBV27 with TRBJ2-7; TRBD2 matches at 7 bases. With 4 bases clipped from V and 3 bases from J, the junction kept 9 bases outside the gene matches. Germline V gives CDR1 MNHEY, CDR2 SMNVEV (reference sequence). CDR3 length: 15 amino acids. The CDR3 DNA follows: TGTGCCAGCAGTTCCTTAAGCGGGGCGTTCTACGAGCAGTACTTC. This codes for CASSSLSGAFYEQYF.

This clone was detected a few times. The chain recombines TRBV5-4 with TRBJ2-5; 15 bases match TRBD2. This CDR3 has 17 residues. V lost 4 bases, J lost 3 bases, and 7 bases stayed unmatched. Germline assignment: CDR1 SGHNT and CDR2 YYREEE (reference sequence). The CDR3 DNA reads as TGTGCCAGCAGCATCGGACTAGCGGGGGGGCCGGAAGAGACCCAGTACTTC. Amino acid sequence: CASSIGLAGGPEETQYF.

This rearrangement joins TRBV19 to TRBJ1-2; 7 positions agree with TRBD1. V lost 6 bases to trimming and J lost 5 bases; unmatched junction nucleotides: 9. The CDR3 is made up of 14 amino acids. Germline CDR1 reads LNHDA; CDR2 reads SQIVND (reference sequence). The CDR3 bases are TGTGCCAGTAGATCTCCCGGACAGGCTTATGGCTACACCTTC. Protein sequence: CASRSPGQAYGYTF.

The V and J genes are TRBV5-1 and TRBJ2-5; 7 nucleotides agree with TRBD1. The ends lost 4 bases at V and 11 bases at J; junction bases unmatched: 23. The germline V gene encodes CDR1 SGHRS and CDR2 YFSETQ. The CDR3 is 17 amino acids. Here the CDR3 DNA reads TGCGCCAGCAGCGAAGGTAACGCCCCCGCAAGGGGGCAAGAGCAGTACTTC. The encoded protein is CASSEGNAPARGQEQYF. The complete variable domain, with remaining parts taken from reference TRBV5-1 and TRBJ2-5, reads KAGVTQTPRYLIKTRGQQVTLSCSPISGHRSVSWYQQTPGQGLQFLFEYFSETQRNKGNFPGRFSGRQFSNSRSEMNVSTLELGDSALYLCASSEGNAPARGQEQYFGPGTRLLVL.

This clone came up a few times. The CDR3 DNA follows: TGTGCCAGCAGCTCCCCAGAGGAGACTGAAGCTTTCTTT. Its translation: CASSSPEETEAFF. The rearrangement links TRBV5-4 to TRBJ1-1; no clear D gene. V was cut by 3 bases and J by 5 bases, with 11 bases left in between. Germline loops: CDR1 SGHNT, CDR2 YYREEE (reference sequence). The CDR3 covers 13 residues.

This chain connects TRBV7-2 to TRBJ1-5; D gene uncertain. With 1 base removed from V and 3 bases from J, the gap between germline ends came to 7 bases. The CDR3 is 14 residues long. Per the germline V gene, CDR1 is SGHTA and CDR2 is FQGNSA. CDR3 in DNA: TGTGCCAGCAGCTTAGGCGGCAACAATCAGCCCCAGCATTTT. Translation: CASSLGGNNQPQHF. Full variable domain (missing parts from reference TRBV7-2 and TRBJ1-5): GAGVSQSPSNKVTEKGKDVELRCDPISGHTALYWYRQSLGQGLEFLIYFQGNSAPDKSGLPSDRFSAERTGGSVSTLTIQRTQQEDSAVYLCASSLGGNNQPQHFGDGTRLSIL.

The chain combines TRBV11-2 with TRBJ1-1; D unclear. The V end was cut by 5 bases, the J end by 4 bases, with 14 bases between. CDR3 size: 14 residues. Germline V gene lookup returns CDR1 SGHAT and CDR2 FQNNGV. This chain's CDR3 is CASSIRSRSTEAFF. In DNA form, the CDR3 reads TGTGCCAGCAGCATTCGTTCGAGAAGCACTGAAGCTTTCTTT.

This clone showed up just once. This chain uses TRBV10-2 with TRBJ2-2, with 9 bases identical to TRBD2. The CDR3 runs to 17 residues. The trim removed 2 bases at V and 9 bases at J, leaving 13 bases unmatched. Germline assignment: CDR1 WSHSY and CDR2 SAAADI. In DNA form, the CDR3 reads TGCGCCAGCAGTGAGGGTGGTCTAGCGGGGCATGGATGGGAGCTGTTTTTT. Amino acids: CASSEGGLAGHGWELFF.

This chain links TRBV11-2 with TRBJ1-6; D might be TRBD1 (5 bases). With 0 bases removed from V and 9 bases from J, the gap between germline ends came to 9 bases. The CDR3 covers 14 residues. The germline gives CDR1 SGHAT, CDR2 FQNNGV. CDR3 sequence reads: CASSLDRVGSPLHF. CDR3 coding DNA: TGTGCCAGCAGCTTAGACAGGGTCGGTTCACCCCTCCACTTT.

V is TRBV7-9 and J is TRBJ2-7; D might be TRBD2 (5 bases). The V end lost 0 bases, the J end lost 0 bases, and 9 bases lay between the germline ends. The germline V gene encodes CDR1 SEHNR and CDR2 FQNEAQ (reference sequence). This CDR3 contains 15 residues. Here the CDR3 reads CASSLAGVNSYEQYF. CDR3 in DNA: TGTGCCAGCAGCTTAGCCGGGGTCAACTCCTACGAGCAGTACTTC.

This chain links TRBV30 with TRBJ2-1; no clear D gene. V was pared by 0 bases and J by 7 bases, with 22 bases between. This CDR3 region has 17 residues. Per germline, CDR1 GTSNPN and CDR2 SVGIG (reference sequence). CDR3 sequence (DNA): TGTGCCTGGAGTGTAGACTCTTCATTAGCCCAACGGAATGAGCAGTTCTTC. Its translation is CAWSVDSSLAQRNEQFF.

The CDR3 nucleotides are TGTGCCAGTGGAACCACCGGGACTAGCCGTCGGGAGCAGTACTTC. Protein: CASGTTGTSRREQYF. The chain uses TRBV6-5 and TRBJ2-7, with 9 positions matching TRBD2. Trimming removed 9 bases from V and 7 bases from J; junction bases left unmatched: 16. CDR1 and CDR2 (germline): MNHEY, SVGAGI. This CDR3 spans 15 amino acids.

The chain links TRBV29-1 to TRBJ2-5; TRBD1 agrees at 7 bases. Germline V gene lookup returns CDR1 SQVTM and CDR2 ANQGSEA. This CDR3 is built from 13 residues. V was pared by 7 bases and J by 2 bases, with 7 bases of the junction left unmatched. CDR3 coding DNA: TGCAGCGCTAGTGCAGGGGGTCAAGAGACCCAGTACTTC. Residues: CSASAGGQETQYF.

The chain is built from TRBV11-2 and TRBJ1-6; TRBD1 is a possible D gene (5 bases). CDR3 size: 15 residues. Germline CDR1 and CDR2: SGHAT and FQNNGV. V was clipped by 0 bases and J by 10 bases, with 13 bases between them. The DNA of the CDR3 is TGTGCCAGCAGCTTAGAGGGGGGACGGTCGTCACCCCTCCACTTT. Encoded protein: CASSLEGGRSSPLHF.

The rearrangement links TRBV2 to TRBJ1-4; no firm D call. The CDR3 has 14 residues. Germline CDR1 SNHLY, CDR2 FYNNEI. V was trimmed by 2 bases and J by 7 bases, leaving 11 bases between them. CDR3 residues: CASSEIRPLEKLFF. Written as DNA, the CDR3 is TGTGCCAGCAGTGAAATCAGGCCGCTTGAAAAACTGTTTTTT.

In DNA, the CDR3 is TGTGCCAGCAGCCCCCGGGCAGGGGGTGAAGCTTTCTTT. Translated: CASSPRAGGEAFF. The genes are TRBV9 and TRBJ1-1; 7 bases are shared with TRBD1. The CDR3 sequence is 13 residues long. V shed 4 bases, J shed 7 bases, and the junction held 7 bases outside the gene matches. The germline V gene encodes CDR1 SGDLS and CDR2 YYNGEE.

This sequence joins TRBV30 and TRBJ1-2; no clear D gene. The length of the CDR3 is 13 residues. Trimming shortened V by 0 bases and J by 0 bases, and 5 bases separated the two germline ends. Germline V CDR1 and CDR2: GTSNPN, SVGIG (reference sequence). In DNA, the CDR3 is TGTGCCTGGAGTGTACTGCCTAACTATGGCTACACCTTC. Translated: CAWSVLPNYGYTF. The full variable domain, in which reference TRBV30 and TRBJ1-2 provide the parts outside the CDR3, is SQTIHQWPATLVQPVGSPLSLECTVEGTSNPNLYWYRQAAGRGLQLLFYSVGIGQISSEVPQNLSASRPQDRQFILSSKKLLLSDSGFYLCAWSVLPNYGYTFGSGTRLTVV.

The sample holds one count of this clone. The V call is TRBV5-1, the J call TRBJ1-1; 10 bases map to TRBD1. This CDR3 is built from 15 residues. J gave up 5 bases and V 5 bases, and 9 bases lay outside the gene matches. Germline CDR1 reads SGHRS; CDR2 reads YFSETQ. DNA of the CDR3: TGCGCCAGCAGGGAACGACAGGGGGCTAATACTGAAGCTTTCTTT. Amino acid sequence: CASRERQGANTEAFF.

The V gene is TRBV19, the J gene TRBJ2-2; 7 nucleotides line up with TRBD2. The germline V gene has CDR1 LNHDA and CDR2 SQIVND (reference sequence). V shed 4 bases, J shed 5 bases, and the junction held 4 bases outside the gene matches. This CDR3 has 14 amino acids. The CDR3 nucleotides are TGTGCCAGTAGTAGCGGGGGAGGAACCGGGGAGCTGTTTTTT. It yields the protein CASSSGGGTGELFF.

V and J are TRBV7-9 and TRBJ2-7, with D maybe TRBD2 (6 bases). Germline V gene lookup returns CDR1 SEHNR and CDR2 FQNEAQ (reference sequence). The CDR3 loop spans 16 amino acids. V was cut by 1 base and J by 3 bases, with 16 bases left in between. The CDR3 coding sequence is TGTGCCAGCAGCTTAGGTTTTTCCGGGGGAGGCTACGAGCAGTACTTC. Translating it yields CASSLGFSGGGYEQYF.